One and the same sample provided the 14 T cell receptor beta chains below, sequenced in a study of shared clonotypes between healthy human individuals. Profiled with immunoSEQ multiplex PCR; TCRdb holds only in-frame clones, not every one. The data hold approximately 1.5 million clones, with 98% observed a single time. Sequencing input: naive CD4+ T cells sorted from blood. The subset: CD45RA+ positively selected. The origin of the receptors is a man in his thirties or forties in good health.

The chain links TRBV9 to TRBJ1-3; TRBD1 might be the D (5 bases). CDR1 and CDR2 (germline): SGDLS, YYNGEE. The CDR3 is 19 residues long. V was cut by 2 bases and J by 0 bases, with 21 bases left in between. CDR3 nucleotide sequence: TGTGCCAGCAGCGTGGGGCCCGGGGGGGACCGAGTCTCTGGAAACACCATATATTTT. Amino acid sequence: CASSVGPGGDRVSGNTIYF.

V gene TRBV19 combines with J gene TRBJ1-5; D ambiguous. The V gene's germline CDR1 is LNHDA and CDR2 SQIVND (reference sequence). V shed 3 bases and J shed 2 bases, with 14 bases lying between them. This CDR3 has 16 amino acids. DNA of the CDR3: TGTGCCAGTAGTATTCTGACGAACATGGGCAATCAGCCCCAGCATTTT. Encoded protein: CASSILTNMGNQPQHF.

This chain uses TRBV10-3 with TRBJ2-1; 10 bases match TRBD1. The CDR3 is 15 amino acids. The germline gives CDR1 ENHRY, CDR2 SYGVKD. With V trimmed by 4 bases and J by 4 bases, 4 bases remained unmatched. CDR3 protein: CAISAWGQGYNEQFF. The DNA for the CDR3 is TGTGCCATCAGTGCCTGGGGACAGGGGTACAATGAGCAGTTCTTC.

The rearrangement uses TRBV7-8 and TRBJ2-7, with 11 positions matching TRBD2. J was trimmed by 2 bases and V by 5 bases; bases with no gene match: 8. Germline V gene sequence: CDR1 SGHVS, CDR2 FQNEAQ. CDR3 length: 16 residues. The CDR3 protein is CASSTRLAGIPYEQYF. DNA of the CDR3: TGTGCCAGCAGCACAAGACTAGCGGGAATACCCTACGAGCAGTACTTC.

The chain is built from TRBV29-1 and TRBJ1-1; 9 bases line up with TRBD1. The CDR3 extends over 13 amino acids. V shed 7 bases, J shed 5 bases, and the junction held 8 bases outside the gene matches. Germline V gene lookup returns CDR1 SQVTM and CDR2 ANQGSEA. This CDR3 is CSARGQGTTEAFF. CDR3 nucleotide sequence: TGCAGCGCCCGGGGACAGGGTACGACTGAAGCTTTCTTT.

The V and J genes are TRBV5-1 and TRBJ2-4; D unresolved. The CDR3 consists of 14 residues. The germline CDR1 and CDR2 sequences are SGHRS and YFSETQ. Trimming took 0 bases from V and 2 from J, leaving 6 bases between them. The CDR3 nucleotides read TGCGCCAGCAGCTTGGTCGGACCCAAAAACATTCAGTACTTC. Translation gives CASSLVGPKNIQYF.

The chain has TRBV5-1 and TRBJ2-5; D is uncertain. This CDR3 contains 18 residues. The germline gives CDR1 SGHRS, CDR2 YFSETQ. Trimming took off 4 bases at V and 4 bases at J, with 26 bases between the two ends. DNA for the CDR3: TGCGCCAGCAGCACCAAGGGTAGGTCTGGCGGAACGGCAGAGACCCAGTACTTC. Protein: CASSTKGRSGGTAETQYF.

The V call is TRBV5-1, the J call TRBJ2-3; perhaps D is TRBD1 or TRBD2 (6 bases each). CDR3 length equals 15 residues. The V and J ends lost 1 base and 5 bases respectively, with 14 bases between them. Germline CDR1 is SGHRS and CDR2 is YFSETQ. CDR3 bases: TGCGCCAGCAGCTTGCGGGGGACAATTGGAGATACGCAGTATTTT. Its translation: CASSLRGTIGDTQYF.

The chain is built from TRBV7-2 and TRBJ1-4; D perhaps matches TRBD1 (5 bases). CDR3 length: 15 residues. Germline V lookup: CDR1 SGHTA, CDR2 FQGNSA. The V gene lost 3 bases and the J gene lost 0 bases, with 8 bases spanning the gap. As DNA, the CDR3 is TGTGCCAGCAGCTTCACAGGTCCAACTAATGAAAAACTGTTTTTT. Its protein is CASSFTGPTNEKLFF.

The V call is TRBV2, the J call TRBJ2-1; D not resolved. Germline V CDR1 and CDR2: SNHLY, FYNNEI. The ends were cut back, 6 bases at V and 4 bases at J, with 16 bases in the middle. There are 15 residues in the CDR3. CDR3 protein: CASSQKFPDYNEQFF. The CDR3 bases are TGTGCCAGCAGCCAGAAGTTTCCCGATTACAATGAGCAGTTCTTC.

This clone was observed once. The V and J genes are TRBV7-2 and TRBJ1-1; 12 bases agree with TRBD1. Germline-derived CDR1 and CDR2 are SGHTA and FQGNSA. V trimming: 3 bases; J trimming: 1 base; junction bases outside the gene matches: 12. CDR3 length: 19 residues. Here the CDR3 DNA reads TGTGCCAGCAGCTTGCCAGTGTCCCGGGACAGGGGGCCGAACACTGAAGCTTTCTTT. This sequence encodes CASSLPVSRDRGPNTEAFF.

The chain employs TRBV2 and TRBJ2-2, with D possibly being TRBD2 (6 bases). The CDR3 runs 14 residues. Germline loops: CDR1 SNHLY, CDR2 FYNNEI. The V gene lost 10 bases and the J gene lost 4 bases, with 16 bases spanning the gap. The CDR3 loop is CAIKSGAFTGELFF. DNA of the CDR3: TGTGCCATCAAATCGGGAGCGTTCACCGGGGAGCTGTTTTTT.

The chain has TRBV6-9 and TRBJ2-2, with D unresolved. The CDR3 loop spans 14 amino acids. V shed 6 bases and J shed 1 base, with 9 bases lying between them. Germline assignment: CDR1 MNHGY and CDR2 SVAAGI. This CDR3 is CASSRTENTGELFF. The CDR3 DNA is TGTGCCAGCAGCAGGACGGAGAACACCGGGGAGCTGTTTTTT.

V and J are TRBV6-5 and TRBJ1-2, with 9 bases lining up with TRBD1. The CDR3 consists of 15 residues. The germline V gene has CDR1 MNHEY and CDR2 SVGAGI. The ends lost 1 base at V and 8 bases at J; junction bases unmatched: 8. CDR3 sequence (DNA): TGTGCCAGCAGTTACTGGAAACGGGACAGGGACGGCTACACCTTC. Amino acids: CASSYWKRDRDGYTF.